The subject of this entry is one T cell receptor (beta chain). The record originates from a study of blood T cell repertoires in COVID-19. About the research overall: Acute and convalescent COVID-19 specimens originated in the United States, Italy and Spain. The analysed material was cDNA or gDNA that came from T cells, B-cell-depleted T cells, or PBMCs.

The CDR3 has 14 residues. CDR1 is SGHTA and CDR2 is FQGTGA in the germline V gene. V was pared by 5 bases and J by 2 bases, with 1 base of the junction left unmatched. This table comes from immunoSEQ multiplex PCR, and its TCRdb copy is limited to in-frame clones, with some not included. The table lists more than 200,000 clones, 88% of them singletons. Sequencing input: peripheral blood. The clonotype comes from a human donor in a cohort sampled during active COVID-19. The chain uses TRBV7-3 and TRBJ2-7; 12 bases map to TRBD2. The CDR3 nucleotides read TGTGCCAGCAGCCTAGCGGGAGGGGCCTACGAGCAGTACTTC. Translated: CASSLAGGAYEQYF.